This TCR beta chain was obtained from a study of post-analysis software for immune sequencing data. CDR1 is SQVTM, CDR2 ANQGSEA, per germline. The CDR3 totals 12 residues. Trimming cost V 6 bases and J 5 bases, with 13 bases left between them. Overall study findings and caveats: When compared against controls, multiple sclerosis patients showed significantly lower normalized Chao1 diversity. When patients were compared with controls, a handful of TRBV segments were more frequent, TRBV5-6, TRBV5-1 and TRBV20-1 among them.

For this clonotype: Its antigen is not identified.

cDNA libraries of TCR beta carried unique molecular identifiers. The T cell input of roughly 0.9 to 11 million gave about 500,000 cDNA molecules. Each CDR3 protein gets one entry after TCRdb re-called the PCR reads with MiXCR. Here the sample spans hundreds of thousands of distinct CDR3 sequences, roughly three fifths being singletons. This TCR derives from a girl aged 2 to 10 with multiple sclerosis. V is TRBV29-1 and J is TRBJ2-5; the D gene is possibly TRBD2 (6 bases). The specimen was blood. CDR3 sequence reads: CSVLMGGETQYF. CDR3 DNA sequence: TGCAGCGTCCTGATGGGGGGTGAGACCCAGTACTTC.